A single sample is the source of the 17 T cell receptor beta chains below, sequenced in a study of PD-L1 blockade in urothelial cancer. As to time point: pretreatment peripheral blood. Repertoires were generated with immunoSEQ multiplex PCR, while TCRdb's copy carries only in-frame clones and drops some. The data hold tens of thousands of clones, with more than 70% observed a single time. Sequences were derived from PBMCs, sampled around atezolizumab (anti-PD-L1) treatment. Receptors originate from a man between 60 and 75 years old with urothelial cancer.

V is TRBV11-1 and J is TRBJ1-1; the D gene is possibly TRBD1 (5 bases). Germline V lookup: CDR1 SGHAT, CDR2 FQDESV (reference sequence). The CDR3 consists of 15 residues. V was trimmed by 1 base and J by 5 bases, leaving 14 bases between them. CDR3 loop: CASSLGDARGTEAFF. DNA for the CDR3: TGTGCCAGCAGCTTAGGCGACGCTCGGGGGACTGAAGCTTTCTTT.

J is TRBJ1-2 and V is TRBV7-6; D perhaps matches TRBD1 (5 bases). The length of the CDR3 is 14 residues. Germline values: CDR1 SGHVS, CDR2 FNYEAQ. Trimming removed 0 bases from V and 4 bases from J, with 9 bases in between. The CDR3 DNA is TGTGCCAGCAGCTTAGCTCCAGGGTCCTATGGCTACACCTTC. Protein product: CASSLAPGSYGYTF.

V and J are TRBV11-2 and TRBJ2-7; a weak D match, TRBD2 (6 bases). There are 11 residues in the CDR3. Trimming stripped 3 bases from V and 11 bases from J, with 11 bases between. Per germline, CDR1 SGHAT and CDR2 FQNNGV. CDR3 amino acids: CASSFAGTEYF. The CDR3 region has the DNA TGTGCCAGCAGCTTTGCGGGAACGGAGTACTTC.

CDR3 coding DNA: TGTGCCAGTAGTATAGGGGGCATGTGGGAGACCCAGTACTTC. Residues: CASSIGGMWETQYF. The J gene is TRBJ2-5, the V gene TRBV19, with D possibly matching TRBD1 (5 bases). The V and J ends lost 1 base and 5 bases respectively, with 11 bases between them. There are 14 residues in the CDR3. The germline V gene encodes CDR1 LNHDA and CDR2 SQIVND (reference sequence).

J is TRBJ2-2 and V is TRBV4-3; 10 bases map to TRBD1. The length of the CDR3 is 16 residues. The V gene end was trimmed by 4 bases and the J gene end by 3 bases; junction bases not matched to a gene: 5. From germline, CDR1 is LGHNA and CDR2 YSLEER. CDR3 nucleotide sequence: TGCGCCAGCAGCCCTAGACAGGGGGCTTACACCGGGGAGCTGTTTTTT. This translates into CASSPRQGAYTGELFF.

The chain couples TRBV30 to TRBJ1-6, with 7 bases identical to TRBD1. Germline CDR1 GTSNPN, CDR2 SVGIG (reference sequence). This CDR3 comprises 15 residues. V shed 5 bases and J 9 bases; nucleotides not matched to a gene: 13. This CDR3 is CAWRPKQGYASPLHF. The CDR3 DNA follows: TGTGCCTGGCGGCCCAAACAGGGGTACGCTTCACCCCTCCACTTT.

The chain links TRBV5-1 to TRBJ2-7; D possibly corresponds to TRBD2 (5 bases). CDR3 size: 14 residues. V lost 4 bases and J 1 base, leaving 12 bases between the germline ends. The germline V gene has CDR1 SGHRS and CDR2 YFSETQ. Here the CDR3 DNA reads TGCGCCAGCAGCCCGCGGACTGATTCCTACGAGCAGTACTTC. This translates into CASSPRTDSYEQYF.

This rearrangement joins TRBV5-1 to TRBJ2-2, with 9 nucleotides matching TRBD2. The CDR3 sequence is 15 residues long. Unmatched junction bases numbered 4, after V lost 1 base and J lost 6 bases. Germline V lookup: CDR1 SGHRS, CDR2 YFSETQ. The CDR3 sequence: CASSLLAGGSGELFF. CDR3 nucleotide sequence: TGCGCCAGCAGCTTGCTTGCGGGGGGGTCCGGGGAGCTGTTTTTT.

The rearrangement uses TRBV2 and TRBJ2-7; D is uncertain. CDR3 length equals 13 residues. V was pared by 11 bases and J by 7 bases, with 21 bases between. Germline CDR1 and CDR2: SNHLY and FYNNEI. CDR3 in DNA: TGTGCCGAGAAGAGACCTGCAACAGAGGAGCAGTACTTC. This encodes CAEKRPATEEQYF.

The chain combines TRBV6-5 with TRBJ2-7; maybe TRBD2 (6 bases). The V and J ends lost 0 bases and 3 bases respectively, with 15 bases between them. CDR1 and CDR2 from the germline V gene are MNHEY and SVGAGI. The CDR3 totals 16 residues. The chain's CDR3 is CASSYSLGVDYYEQYF. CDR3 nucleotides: TGTGCCAGCAGTTACTCTCTAGGGGTGGACTACTACGAGCAGTACTTC.

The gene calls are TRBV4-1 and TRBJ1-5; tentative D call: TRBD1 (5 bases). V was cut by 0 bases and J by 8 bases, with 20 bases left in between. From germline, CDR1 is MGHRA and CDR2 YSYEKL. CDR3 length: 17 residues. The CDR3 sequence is CASSQEGRVGQQEPQHF. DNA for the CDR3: TGCGCCAGCAGCCAAGAGGGCAGGGTAGGCCAGCAGGAGCCCCAGCATTTT.

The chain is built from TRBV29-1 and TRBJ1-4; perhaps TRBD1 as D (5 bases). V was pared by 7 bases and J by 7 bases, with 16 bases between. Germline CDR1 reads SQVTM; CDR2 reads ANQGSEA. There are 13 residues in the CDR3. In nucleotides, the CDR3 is TGCAGCGCCACGTGGGGGGTGGGTGAAAAACTGTTTTTT. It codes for CSATWGVGEKLFF.

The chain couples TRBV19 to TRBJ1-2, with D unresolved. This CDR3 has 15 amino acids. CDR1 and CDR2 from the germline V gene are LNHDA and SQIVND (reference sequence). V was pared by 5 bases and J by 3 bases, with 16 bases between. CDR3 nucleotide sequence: TGTGCCAGTAGTCTCCGGGGAGGGAGAGACTATGGCTACACCTTC. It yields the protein CASSLRGGRDYGYTF.

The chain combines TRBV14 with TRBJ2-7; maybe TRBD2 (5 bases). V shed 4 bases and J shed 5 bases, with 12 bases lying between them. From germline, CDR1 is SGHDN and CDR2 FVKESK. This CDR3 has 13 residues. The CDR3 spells CASSRSSGNEQYF. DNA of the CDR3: TGTGCCAGCAGCCGATCATCCGGGAACGAGCAGTACTTC.

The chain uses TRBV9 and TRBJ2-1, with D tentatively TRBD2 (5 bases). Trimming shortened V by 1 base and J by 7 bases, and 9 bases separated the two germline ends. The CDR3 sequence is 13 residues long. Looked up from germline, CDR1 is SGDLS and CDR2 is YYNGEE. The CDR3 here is CASSVYERNEQFF. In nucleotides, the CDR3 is TGTGCCAGCAGCGTATATGAGCGGAATGAGCAGTTCTTC. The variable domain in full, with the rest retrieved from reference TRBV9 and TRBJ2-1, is DSGVTQTPKHLITATGQRVTLRCSPRSGDLSVYWYQQSLDQGLQFLIQYYNGEERAKGNILERFSAQQFPDLHSELNLSSLELGDSALYFCASSVYERNEQFFGPGTRLTVL.

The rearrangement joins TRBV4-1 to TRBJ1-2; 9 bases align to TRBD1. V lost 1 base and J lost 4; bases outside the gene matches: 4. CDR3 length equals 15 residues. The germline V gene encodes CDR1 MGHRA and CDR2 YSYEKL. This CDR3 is CASSQVTGGFYGYTF. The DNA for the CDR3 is TGCGCCAGCAGCCAAGTAACAGGGGGCTTCTATGGCTACACCTTC.

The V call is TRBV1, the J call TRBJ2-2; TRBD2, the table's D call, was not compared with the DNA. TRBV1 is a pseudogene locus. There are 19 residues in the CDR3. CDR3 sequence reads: CTSSHNPLPGGPIPGELFF. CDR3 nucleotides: TGCACCAGCAGCCATAATCCCCTGCCCGGGGGGCCGATCCCCGGGGAGCTGTTTTTT.